This T cell receptor beta chain appears in the sequencing data of a study of T cell changes during pregnancy in multiple sclerosis. This CDR3 contains 15 residues. Germline V gene sequence: CDR1 SNHLY, CDR2 FYNNEI. V dropped 6 bases and J dropped 1; count of bases not matched to a gene: 8. Libraries were prepared by immunoSEQ multiplex PCR; TCRdb keeps only in-frame clonotypes and omits some of them. The table has tens of thousands of clones, approximately 91% seen once. The J gene is TRBJ2-5, the V gene TRBV2, with 7 bases matching TRBD1. The receptor was derived from a female donor with multiple sclerosis, enrolled in a pregnancy study. The sample consisted of PBMCs (not recorded whether the cells were cultured). CDR3 region: CASSPDRAPQETQYF. The CDR3 DNA sequence: TGTGCCAGCAGCCCAGACAGGGCCCCCCAAGAGACCCAGTACTTC.